The 13 T cell receptor beta chains in this list originate from one sample, sequenced in a study of cytomegalovirus exposure and HLA in healthy donors (dated by TCRdb to 2016 to 2017). The library was made by the immunoSEQ multiplex PCR assay. The clones in this table, taken by TCRdb from immuneACCESS, are in-frame only. Not every clone is retained; where verified, under half of the shortfall comes from an unresolved V gene, and the cause of the rest is unknown. Present in this sample are some 150,000 clones, roughly 89% of which were seen just once. The ten largest clones represent roughly 4.5% of the sample. The sequenced sample consisted of PBMCs. The receptors were sampled from a man between 18 and 29 years old in good health and CMV-seropositive.

The CDR3: CASSTGGRGNYGYTF. CDR3 nucleotide sequence: TGTGCCAGTAGCACCGGGGGACGGGGGAACTATGGCTACACCTTC. The chain links TRBV19 to TRBJ1-2, with D maybe TRBD1 (5 bases). Germline V lookup: CDR1 LNHDA, CDR2 SQIVND (reference sequence). The CDR3 has 15 residues. Deletions cut 6 bases from V and 2 bases from J, with 16 bases between.

The count of this clone is one. This chain uses TRBV7-6 with TRBJ2-1; the D gene is possibly TRBD1 (5 bases). The germline CDR1 and CDR2 sequences are SGHVS and FNYEAQ. Trimming took off 6 bases at V and 5 bases at J, with 11 bases between the two ends. The CDR3 loop spans 13 amino acids. CDR3 DNA sequence: TGTGCCAGCAGAAGGGGCGGCCACAATGAGCAGTTCTTC. Amino acid sequence: CASRRGGHNEQFF.

This chain connects TRBV6-1 to TRBJ1-5; D uncertain. The ends were cut back, 4 bases at V and 0 bases at J, with 7 bases in the middle. The CDR3 covers 14 residues. CDR1 is MNHNS, CDR2 SASEGT, per germline. Here the CDR3 reads CASSAGISNQPQHF. For the CDR3, the DNA is TGTGCCAGCAGTGCGGGAATTAGCAATCAGCCCCAGCATTTT.

In this sample, this clone turned up once. The rearrangement links TRBV4-1 to TRBJ1-5, with TRBD1 identical over 8 bases. This CDR3 comprises 15 residues. Per germline, CDR1 MGHRA and CDR2 YSYEKL. The trim removed 6 bases at V and 8 bases at J, leaving 12 bases unmatched. The CDR3 region is CASRRTGLNMEPQHF. Here the CDR3 DNA reads TGCGCCAGCAGGCGGACAGGGTTGAATATGGAGCCCCAGCATTTT.

A few counts support this clone. This sequence joins TRBV30 and TRBJ1-4; 8 bases are shared with TRBD1. The CDR3 is 15 residues long. The J segment lost 7 bases and the V segment lost 0 bases, leaving 7 bases of the junction unmatched. Germline loops: CDR1 GTSNPN, CDR2 SVGIG (reference sequence). The CDR3 nucleotides are TGTGCCTGGAGTGTACCCCACAGGGGGTCTGAAAAACTGTTTTTT. Protein product: CAWSVPHRGSEKLFF.

This clone was seen only a few times. The sample carries other DNA sequences with the same CDR3. The genes are TRBV5-1 and TRBJ1-2, with 12 bases identical to TRBD1. Per germline, CDR1 SGHRS and CDR2 YFSETQ. This CDR3 has 14 amino acids. V trimming: 5 bases; J trimming: 6 bases; junction bases outside the gene matches: 5. DNA for the CDR3: TGCGCCAGCAGTCTAGGGACAGGGGGCGATGGCTACACCTTC. It specifies CASSLGTGGDGYTF. The full variable domain, completed using reference TRBV5-1 and TRBJ1-2, is KAGVTQTPRYLIKTRGQQVTLSCSPISGHRSVSWYQQTPGQGLQFLFEYFSETQRNKGNFPGRFSGRQFSNSRSEMNVSTLELGDSALYLCASSLGTGGDGYTFGSGTRLTVV.

The chain carries TRBV7-2 and TRBJ2-7; 9 positions match TRBD1. Trimming removed 5 bases from V and 5 bases from J; junction bases left unmatched: 7. CDR3 size: 14 residues. Germline V gene sequence: CDR1 SGHTA, CDR2 FQGNSA. The CDR3 DNA reads TGTGCCAGCAGCCCCGGGACAGGGACTAACGAGCAGTACTTC. Residues: CASSPGTGTNEQYF.

The chain uses TRBV5-1 and TRBJ1-3; D is ambiguous. CDR3 size: 14 residues. Looked up from germline, CDR1 is SGHRS and CDR2 is YFSETQ. V shed 4 bases and J shed 4 bases, with 12 bases lying between them. CDR3 nucleotide sequence: TGCGCCAGCAGCCCTACGGAGTCGGGAAACACCATATATTTT. Its translation: CASSPTESGNTIYF.

In the case of this clone: The junction differs from germline at one of its ends, possibly a read error. The genes are TRBV2 and TRBJ1-1; no firm D call. Germline CDR1 reads SNHLY; CDR2 reads FYNNEI. The CDR3 runs 12 residues. The CDR3 spells CTSYRGNTEAFF. The CDR3 region has the DNA TGCACATCGTATCGGGGGAACACTGAAGCTTTCTTT.

In DNA, the CDR3 is TGTGCCAGTAGTGGAGTAGACGAAGCTTTCTTT. The encoded protein is CASSGVDEAFF. This sequence joins TRBV19 and TRBJ1-1; unclear D gene. Looked up from germline, CDR1 is LNHDA and CDR2 is SQIVND (reference sequence). There are 11 residues in the CDR3. V lost 5 bases and J 8 bases, leaving 9 bases between the germline ends.

J is TRBJ1-1 and V is TRBV29-1; 8 bases are a match to TRBD1. The V gene's germline CDR1 is SQVTM and CDR2 ANQGSEA. CDR3 size: 15 residues. After removal of 0 bases from V and 1 base from J, the junction contained 4 bases not matched to a gene. The CDR3 reads CSVEELGQGNTEAFF. The CDR3 DNA is TGCAGCGTTGAAGAATTAGGACAGGGGAACACTGAAGCTTTCTTT.

The rearrangement uses TRBV4-1 and TRBJ1-1; D is possibly TRBD1 (6 bases). The CDR3 contains 14 residues. V lost 5 bases, J lost 4 bases, and 14 bases lay in between. Per the germline V gene, CDR1 is MGHRA and CDR2 is YSYEKL. The CDR3 coding sequence is TGCGCCAGCAGCACAGGGCCACTGGGCACTGAAGCTTTCTTT. As protein: CASSTGPLGTEAFF.

The rearrangement uses TRBV5-6 and TRBJ2-1; TRBD2 matches 14 bases. Germline CDR1 is SGHDT and CDR2 is YYEEEE. V lost 0 bases and J lost 10; bases outside the gene matches: 9. The CDR3 runs to 17 residues. The DNA of the CDR3 is TGTGCCAGCAGCTTGGCCGAGTCGACTAGCGGGAGGGTAGAGCAGTTCTTC. Protein sequence: CASSLAESTSGRVEQFF.